This T cell receptor beta chain was documented in a study of cytomegalovirus exposure and HLA in healthy donors. Concerning this clone itself: Its antigen is undetermined.

Per the germline V gene, CDR1 is SGHRS and CDR2 is YFSETQ. V dropped 3 bases and J dropped 5 bases, with 8 bases sitting between them. The CDR3 covers 12 residues. Study outcomes and limitations: The later analysis indicated that the majority of CMV-associated TCR beta chains appeared HLA-restricted. TCR beta sequences reportedly predicted the HLA-A and HLA-B alleles of most subjects accurately.

PCR amplification relied on 60 Vbeta primers (plus 13 Jbeta primers). Some clones are missing from TCRdb's copy, which holds only in-frame ones; the method was immunoSEQ multiplex PCR. The sample includes 65,000 to 95,000 clones, around 77% of them seen just once. This rearrangement joins TRBV5-1 to TRBJ1-1; D is undetermined. This sequence originates from a man aged 50 to 60 in good health and CMV-seronegative. Input material: PBMCs. CDR3 protein: CASSYEDTEAFF. CDR3 sequence (DNA): TGCGCCAGCAGCTATGAGGATACTGAAGCTTTCTTT.